Sequencing of this T cell receptor beta chain was carried out in a study of cytomegalovirus exposure and HLA in healthy donors. Some clones are missing from TCRdb's copy, which holds only in-frame ones; the method was immunoSEQ multiplex PCR. Among about 71,000 clones listed, less than 95% were seen once. The V gene end was trimmed by 1 base and the J gene end by 3 bases; junction bases not matched to a gene: 10. The germline gives CDR1 MDHEN, CDR2 SYDVKM. The CDR3 has 17 amino acids. As to this clone: Its cognate antigen is unknown.

General study findings and limits: High specificity and sensitivity for cytomegalovirus status were reported for the classifier. Some public TCRs appeared in many individuals, while most sequences were rare. Around 160 TCR beta chains were listed as cytomegalovirus-associated.

The receptor was derived from a woman aged 18 to 35 in good health and CMV-seronegative. Sequencing input: PBMCs. This chain links TRBV28 with TRBJ1-2; 8 bases map to TRBD1. Here the CDR3 reads CASSLLQGASGYYGYTF. For the CDR3, the DNA is TGTGCCAGCAGTTTATTGCAGGGGGCGAGTGGATACTATGGCTACACCTTC.